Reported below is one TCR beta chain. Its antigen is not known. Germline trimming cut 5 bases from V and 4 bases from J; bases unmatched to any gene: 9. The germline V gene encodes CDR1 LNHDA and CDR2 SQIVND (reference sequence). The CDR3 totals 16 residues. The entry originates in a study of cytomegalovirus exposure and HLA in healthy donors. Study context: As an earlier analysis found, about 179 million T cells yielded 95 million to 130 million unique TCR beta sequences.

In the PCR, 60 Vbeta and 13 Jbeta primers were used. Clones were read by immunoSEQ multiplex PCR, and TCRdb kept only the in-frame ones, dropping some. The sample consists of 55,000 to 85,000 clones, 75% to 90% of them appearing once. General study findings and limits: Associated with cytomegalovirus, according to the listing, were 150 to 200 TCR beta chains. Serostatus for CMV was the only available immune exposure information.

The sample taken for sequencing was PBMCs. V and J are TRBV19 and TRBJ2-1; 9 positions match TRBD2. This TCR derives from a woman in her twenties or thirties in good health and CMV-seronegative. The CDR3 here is CASSLSGLATYNEQFF. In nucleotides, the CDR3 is TGTGCCAGTAGTCTCTCGGGACTAGCTACTTACAATGAGCAGTTCTTC.